The clone carrying this TCR beta chain appeared once. CDR1 is MRHNA and CDR2 is SNTAGT in the germline V gene. The CDR3 extends over 16 amino acids. J was trimmed by 5 bases and V by 3 bases; bases with no gene match: 9. Alongside a J-beta primer mix, a sample-barcoded 5' primer served in a second PCR lasting roughly 6 to 11 cycles. MiXCR, run by TCRdb on the 5' RACE reads, gives a single entry per CDR3 protein. The table has 1,800,000 or so distinct CDR3 sequences, 39% seen once. The sample comes from a study of blood T cells in healthy people across ages. This clonotype originated in a human donor in good health. The chain links TRBV6-4 to TRBJ2-3; 9 positions match TRBD1. The material sequenced was blood. DNA of the CDR3: TGTGCCAGCAGTGAAGTATCGGGACAGGGAGAAGATACGCAGTATTTT. This encodes CASSEVSGQGEDTQYF.